The 30 T cell receptor beta chains reported below all come from one sample, sequenced in a study of blood T cell repertoires in COVID-19. Sequenced by immunoSEQ multiplex PCR; TCRdb stores in-frame clones only, minus some. The sample comprises more than 70,000 clones, approximately 85% of which are singletons, and 27% rests with the top ten. Sequenced material: peripheral blood. All receptors derive from a human donor in a cohort sampled during active COVID-19.

This rearrangement joins TRBV7-2 to TRBJ2-7, with D possibly matching TRBD2 (6 bases). The CDR3 contains 15 residues. The V gene's germline CDR1 is SGHTA and CDR2 FQGNSA. V shed 5 bases and J shed 2 bases, with 16 bases lying between them. CDR3 sequence (DNA): TGTGCCAGCAGCGCAGGTGGGACTCAAACCTACGAGCAGTACTTC. Translating gives CASSAGGTQTYEQYF.

This chain links TRBV5-1 with TRBJ2-7; TRBD1 matches at 7 bases. The V gene's germline CDR1 is SGHRS and CDR2 YFSETQ. Trimming removed 2 bases from V and 2 bases from J; junction bases left unmatched: 7. The CDR3 runs 15 residues. CDR3 bases: TGCGCCAGCAGCTTTCGGGACAGCCCGCCCTACGAGCAGTACTTC. Amino acid sequence: CASSFRDSPPYEQYF.

This clone was observed once. This chain joins TRBV7-6 and TRBJ2-2, with 7 bases identical to TRBD2. The CDR3 spans 15 residues. Germline V gene lookup returns CDR1 SGHVS and CDR2 FNYEAQ. Trimming at V came to 1 base and at J to 1 base, leaving 0 bases not matched to a gene. The CDR3 here is CASSLERENTGELFF. CDR3 DNA sequence: TGTGCCAGCAGCTTAGAGCGGGAGAACACCGGGGAGCTGTTTTTT.

Worth noting for this clone: The sample holds other DNA sequences that translate to the same CDR3. This chain links TRBV5-1 with TRBJ2-3; 10 bases line up with TRBD1. Germline V gives CDR1 SGHRS, CDR2 YFSETQ. This CDR3 comprises 14 residues. J was trimmed by 3 bases and V by 4 bases; bases with no gene match: 2. In nucleotides, the CDR3 is TGCGCCAGCAGCCCGGGACAGGGGACAGATACGCAGTATTTT. Protein: CASSPGQGTDTQYF. The full variable domain, its missing parts supplied by reference TRBV5-1 and TRBJ2-3, is KAGVTQTPRYLIKTRGQQVTLSCSPISGHRSVSWYQQTPGQGLQFLFEYFSETQRNKGNFPGRFSGRQFSNSRSEMNVSTLELGDSALYLCASSPGQGTDTQYFGPGTRLTVL.

This chain connects TRBV19 to TRBJ1-1, with D uncertain. Germline V CDR1 and CDR2: LNHDA, SQIVND (reference sequence). Trimming took 5 bases from V and 0 from J, leaving 7 bases between them. CDR3 length: 13 residues. CDR3 region: CASSAYMNTEAFF. The CDR3 coding sequence is TGTGCCAGTAGTGCCTATATGAACACTGAAGCTTTCTTT.

This chain joins TRBV29-1 and TRBJ2-5, with D perhaps TRBD2 (5 bases). Germline V gene data show CDR1 as SQVTM and CDR2 as ANQGSEA. The ends were cut back, 6 bases at V and 4 bases at J, with 9 bases in the middle. The CDR3 runs 11 residues. The DNA of the CDR3 is TGCAGCGTCCTTCGGGGAGAGACCCAGTACTTC. Its translation: CSVLRGETQYF. Using reference TRBV29-1 and TRBJ2-5 for the parts outside the CDR3, the full variable domain is SAVISQKPSRDICQRGTSLTIQCQVDSQVTMMFWYRQQPGQSLTLIATANQGSEATYESGFVIDKFPISRPNLTFSTLTVSNMSPEDSSIYLCSVLRGETQYFGPGTRLLVL.

Details on this clone: Mismatch with germline at one junction end may stem from a read error. The V and J genes are TRBV6-1 and TRBJ1-5, with TRBD1 as a possible D gene (5 bases). CDR1 and CDR2 (germline): MNHNS, SASEGT. The CDR3 contains 13 residues. The CDR3: CASSEAGRGPMDF. CDR3 coding DNA: TGTGCCAGCAGTGAAGCGGGGAGGGGACCCATGGATTTT.

The CDR3, as DNA: TGTGCCAGCAGCATTATCCCCCTTACAGCGGATATCTATGAGCAGTTCTTC. This gives the protein CASSIIPLTADIYEQFF. The genes are TRBV7-9 and TRBJ2-1; weak D call: TRBD2 (5 bases). CDR3 size: 17 residues. V lost 5 bases and J 8 bases, leaving 25 bases between the germline ends. From germline, CDR1 is SEHNR and CDR2 FQNEAQ (reference sequence).

The CDR3 bases are TGTGCCAGCAGCTTAAATCCCGGACTAAATGGGGACGAGCAGTACTTC. Encoded protein: CASSLNPGLNGDEQYF. This rearrangement joins TRBV5-6 to TRBJ2-7; TRBD2 is a possible D gene (6 bases). The ends were cut back, 2 bases at V and 5 bases at J, with 20 bases in the middle. The CDR3 is 16 amino acids. The germline V gene has CDR1 SGHDT and CDR2 YYEEEE.

The chain couples TRBV2 to TRBJ1-5; 9 nucleotides line up with TRBD1. This CDR3 is 13 amino acids long. Germline CDR1 SNHLY, CDR2 FYNNEI. The V and J ends lost 7 bases and 5 bases, in that order; junction bases with no gene match: 3. The DNA of the CDR3 is TGTGCCAGCAAGCGGACAGGGGATCAGCCCCAGCATTTT. Residues: CASKRTGDQPQHF.

The J gene is TRBJ2-7, the V gene TRBV2; 7 nucleotides agree with TRBD1. Per germline, CDR1 SNHLY and CDR2 FYNNEI. The CDR3 extends over 12 amino acids. V was pared by 8 bases and J by 3 bases, with 4 bases of the junction left unmatched. The CDR3 region is CASLTGDYEQYF. CDR3 coding DNA: TGTGCCAGCCTTACAGGGGACTACGAGCAGTACTTC.

The chain recombines TRBV30 with TRBJ1-5; no firm D call. The CDR3 is 13 residues long. Trimming removed 2 bases at V and 1 base at J, with 6 bases between. The germline CDR1 and CDR2 sequences are GTSNPN and SVGIG (reference sequence). The CDR3 sequence is CAWSHQSNQPQHF. The CDR3 nucleotides read TGTGCCTGGAGTCACCAGAGCAATCAGCCCCAGCATTTT.

The chain links TRBV5-4 to TRBJ1-2; 9 nucleotides line up with TRBD1. Trimming removed 3 bases from V and 8 bases from J; junction bases left unmatched: 8. CDR3 size: 14 residues. Germline V gene data show CDR1 as SGHNT and CDR2 as YYREEE (reference sequence). The CDR3: CASSWGQGEQGYTF. DNA of the CDR3: TGTGCCAGCAGCTGGGGACAGGGCGAGCAAGGCTACACCTTC.

As regards this clone: Other DNA sequences of this sample code for an identical CDR3. The rearrangement uses TRBV3-1 (or the pseudogene TRBV3-2) and TRBJ1-2, with no clear D. Germline V CDR1 and CDR2: LGHDT, YNNKEL (reference sequence). This CDR3 comprises 13 residues. V gave up 2 bases and J gave up 8 bases, with 12 bases separating them. The CDR3 nucleotides read TGTGCCAGCAGCCAAACGGGGTTAGGAGGCTACACCTTC. This codes for CASSQTGLGGYTF.

V is TRBV5-6 and J is TRBJ2-7; D remains unclear. CDR3 size: 14 residues. Germline CDR1 and CDR2: SGHDT and YYEEEE. Trimming took 0 bases from V and 3 from J, leaving 10 bases between them. The CDR3 DNA is TGTGCCAGCAGCTTGGTACAGTTTAACTACGAGCAGTACTTC. This gives the protein CASSLVQFNYEQYF. The full variable domain, its missing parts supplied by reference TRBV5-6 and TRBJ2-7, is DAGVTQSPTHLIKTRGQQVTLRCSPKSGHDTVSWYQQALGQGPQFIFQYYEEEERQRGNFPDRFSGHQFPNYSSELNVNALLLGDSALYLCASSLVQFNYEQYFGPGTRLTVT.

The V call is TRBV15, the J call TRBJ2-1; a possible D gene is TRBD2 (6 bases). The germline gives CDR1 LNHNV, CDR2 YYDKDF (reference sequence). The V end lost 0 bases, the J end lost 0 bases, and 18 bases lay between the germline ends. The CDR3 runs 19 residues. For the CDR3, the DNA is TGTGCCACCAGCAGAGATCCCCCTATGGCGGGGAGCTCCTACAATGAGCAGTTCTTC. It specifies CATSRDPPMAGSSYNEQFF.

This chain links TRBV5-1 with TRBJ2-1; D gene unclear. CDR3 size: 15 residues. Germline loops: CDR1 SGHRS, CDR2 YFSETQ. Trimming shortened V by 0 bases and J by 6 bases, and 13 bases separated the two germline ends. This CDR3 reads CASSLELARSNEQFF. In nucleotides, the CDR3 is TGCGCCAGCAGCTTGGAATTGGCGCGGTCCAATGAGCAGTTCTTC.

The V call is TRBV29-1, the J call TRBJ1-2; D gene uncertain. Trimming pared 6 bases from V and 4 bases from J, leaving 12 bases between. Germline CDR1 and CDR2: SQVTM and ANQGSEA. CDR3 length: 12 residues. The CDR3 here is CSVASDSYGYTF. The CDR3 region has the DNA TGCAGCGTCGCTAGTGACTCCTATGGCTACACCTTC.

The V call is TRBV7-9, the J call TRBJ2-5; 9 bases align to TRBD1. The CDR3 extends over 14 amino acids. After removal of 5 bases from V and 5 bases from J, the junction contained 6 bases not matched to a gene. From germline, CDR1 is SEHNR and CDR2 FQNEAQ (reference sequence). The CDR3 protein is CASSRGQGTETQYF. DNA of the CDR3: TGTGCCAGCAGCCGGGGACAGGGAACCGAGACCCAGTACTTC.

This chain connects TRBV5-1 to TRBJ1-1; D is unclear. The CDR3 runs to 13 residues. The germline V gene has CDR1 SGHRS and CDR2 YFSETQ. The V and J ends lost 0 bases and 7 bases respectively, with 10 bases between them. Here the CDR3 reads CASSLDSPNEAFF. For the CDR3, the DNA is TGCGCCAGCAGCTTGGACAGCCCCAATGAAGCTTTCTTT.

V is TRBV10-3 and J is TRBJ2-2, with a weak D call TRBD1 (6 bases). The CDR3 runs to 13 residues. V was shortened by 10 bases and J by 6 bases, with 15 bases between the two germline ends. Germline CDR1 reads ENHRY; CDR2 reads SYGVKD. The CDR3 here is CATRGSQAGELFF. In DNA form, the CDR3 reads TGTGCCACCAGGGGCTCCCAAGCCGGGGAGCTGTTTTTT.

The chain is built from TRBV11-3 and TRBJ2-1, with 9 bases identical to TRBD2. Germline trimming cut 2 bases from V and 4 bases from J; bases unmatched to any gene: 3. Germline-derived CDR1 and CDR2 are SGHNT and YENEEA. The CDR3 runs 15 residues. In DNA, the CDR3 is TGTGCCAGCAGCTTACGGCTAGCGGGGTACAATGAGCAGTTCTTC. Translated: CASSLRLAGYNEQFF.

This chain joins TRBV5-1 and TRBJ1-3; D remains unclear. Trimming shortened V by 3 bases and J by 1 base, and 11 bases separated the two germline ends. The length of the CDR3 is 15 residues. Germline V gene data show CDR1 as SGHRS and CDR2 as YFSETQ. The CDR3, as DNA: TGCGCCAGCAGCTCCACAGAGCCTTCTGGAAACACCATATATTTT. Translating gives CASSSTEPSGNTIYF.

This clone has a handful of counts. The chain has TRBV27 and TRBJ2-4; TRBD1 matches at 8 bases. Germline trimming cut 0 bases from V and 8 bases from J; bases unmatched to any gene: 6. The CDR3 consists of 15 residues. CDR1 and CDR2 from the germline V gene are MNHEY and SMNVEV (reference sequence). The CDR3 protein is CASSLSGQGADIQYF. The CDR3 bases are TGTGCCAGCAGTTTATCCGGTCAGGGGGCGGACATTCAGTACTTC.

V is TRBV18 and J is TRBJ2-7; 11 bases align to TRBD2. This CDR3 region has 17 residues. With 2 bases clipped from V and 6 bases from J, the junction kept 12 bases outside the gene matches. CDR1 KGHSH and CDR2 LQKENI come from the germline V gene. Here the CDR3 reads CASSPVPPSGGNGEQYF. CDR3 DNA: TGTGCCAGCTCACCAGTTCCGCCTAGCGGGGGGAATGGCGAGCAGTACTTC.

The J gene is TRBJ2-2, the V gene TRBV30; 7 bases line up with TRBD1. The CDR3 runs 15 residues. Germline V CDR1 and CDR2: GTSNPN, SVGIG (reference sequence). V shed 4 bases and J 3 bases; nucleotides not matched to a gene: 8. This CDR3 is CAWTLRTGYTGELFF. The DNA for the CDR3 is TGTGCCTGGACCCTAAGGACAGGCTACACCGGGGAGCTGTTTTTT.

A single count supports this clone. The chain carries TRBV7-3 and TRBJ2-2; D not certain. CDR1 and CDR2 (germline): SGHTA, FQGTGA. This CDR3 spans 13 amino acids. V was shortened by 2 bases and J by 6 bases, with 7 bases between the two germline ends. The CDR3 DNA reads as TGTGCCAGCAGCTTAGAAACGGCCGGGGAGCTGTTTTTT. This translates into CASSLETAGELFF.

This CDR3 reads CAWRGRETQYF. The CDR3, as DNA: TGTGCCTGGAGGGGGCGGGAGACCCAGTACTTC. The chain couples TRBV30 to TRBJ2-5; D is perhaps TRBD1 (5 bases). V was clipped by 3 bases and J by 5 bases, with 7 bases between them. This CDR3 spans 11 amino acids. Germline V gene data show CDR1 as GTSNPN and CDR2 as SVGIG (reference sequence).

The chain is built from TRBV6-5 and TRBJ2-7; a weak D match, TRBD2 (6 bases). CDR3 size: 14 residues. V lost 0 bases and J 6 bases, leaving 12 bases between the germline ends. Germline V gives CDR1 MNHEY, CDR2 SVGAGI. The CDR3 sequence is CASSYSEGEGEQYF. The CDR3 DNA is TGTGCCAGCAGTTACTCGGAGGGCGAAGGCGAGCAGTACTTC.

The chain has TRBV7-8 and TRBJ2-7; 7 nucleotides line up with TRBD2. The germline V gene encodes CDR1 SGHVS and CDR2 FQNEAQ. V was pared by 5 bases and J by 0 bases, with 16 bases of the junction left unmatched. CDR3 size: 18 residues. In DNA, the CDR3 is TGTGCCAGCAGCCCCCGGGCGGGGGTTCTGAAGAGCTCCTACGAGCAGTACTTC. Its protein is CASSPRAGVLKSSYEQYF.